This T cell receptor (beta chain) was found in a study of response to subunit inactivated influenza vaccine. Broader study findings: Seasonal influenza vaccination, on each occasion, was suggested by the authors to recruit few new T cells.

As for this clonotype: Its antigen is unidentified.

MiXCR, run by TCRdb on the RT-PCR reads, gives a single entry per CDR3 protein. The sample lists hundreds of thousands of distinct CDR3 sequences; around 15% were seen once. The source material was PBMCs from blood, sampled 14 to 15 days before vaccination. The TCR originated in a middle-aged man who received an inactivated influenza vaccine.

CDR3 DNA: TGTGCCAGCAGCTTAGGGACAGCCCACTATGGCTACACCTTC. Protein product: CASSLGTAHYGYTF. This sequence joins TRBV7-8 and TRBJ1-2; weak D call: TRBD1 (6 bases). This CDR3 is built from 14 residues. Germline CDR1 and CDR2: SGHVS and FQNEAQ. V dropped 1 base and J dropped 3 bases, with 9 bases sitting between them.